This TCR beta chain is drawn from a study of cytotoxic CD8 clonotypes in ibrutinib-treated CLL. For the study at large: The study recorded mean values of approximately 260,000 productive templates and 90,000 to 100,000 productive rearrangements per sample.

General study results and limits: Whereas clonality rose at ibrutinib response, it declined toward baseline at progression.

The CDR3 runs 10 residues. CDR1 and CDR2 (germline): DFQATT, SNEGSKA (reference sequence). Trimming pared 3 bases from V and 7 bases from J, leaving 4 bases between. Targeted sequencing depth ranged from 1 in 200,000 to 1 in 1 million T cells. This table comes from immunoSEQ multiplex PCR, and its TCRdb copy is limited to in-frame clones, with some not included. The sample holds 130,000 or so clones, roughly 83% seen once. On this clone: Its matching antigen is unknown.

The sample in question was PBMCs, obtained after 12 months of ibrutinib treatment. The genes are TRBV20-1 and TRBJ2-1; D is unresolved. The clonotype originates from a human donor with chronic lymphocytic leukemia. CDR3 bases: TGCAGTGCTAGCCTGAATGAGCAGTTCTTC. Its translation is CSASLNEQFF.